Sequencing of this TCR beta chain was carried out in a study of CD8 T cells in ankylosing spondylitis. Study-level points and caveats: Fewer than ten highly homologous variants made up a TCR beta motif that seemed to typify ankylosing spondylitis blood. CD8+ cells made up the disease-linked clones, which were relatively rare in peripheral blood.

Construction of TCR beta libraries was performed using quantitative 5'-RACE with molecular barcodes. TCRdb reprocessed the 5' RACE reads via MiXCR and lists one record per CDR3 protein. Altogether approximately 220,000 distinct CDR3 sequences are present, 25% to 30% being singletons, with the ten largest covering about 7%. The germline CDR1 and CDR2 sequences are MGHRA and YSYEKL. The CDR3 has 14 residues. V was trimmed by 1 base and J by 7 bases, leaving 11 bases between them. The sample holds many counts of this clonotype. Its target is not known. What was sequenced was blood, either unsorted or a sorted T cell fraction (not recorded which). The chain carries TRBV4-1 and TRBJ2-1; D unresolved. This sequence originates from a male donor with ankylosing spondylitis or in good health (not recorded which). CDR3 in DNA: TGCGCCAGCAGCCAAGTCGGCGGTGTAAATGAGCAGTTCTTC. This translates into CASSQVGGVNEQFF.